A selection of T cell receptor beta chains follows, all from one sample in a study of cytomegalovirus exposure and HLA in healthy donors. The repertoire was sequenced with immunoSEQ multiplex PCR; TCRdb's copy has only in-frame clones and lacks some. The table shows a few hundred thousand clones, with 70% to 90% occurring only once. Sequenced: PBMCs. The receptors were gathered from a woman in her late teens or twenties in good health and CMV-seronegative. The CDR3 runs from the conserved cysteine through the conserved F or W. A D gene is named only where the DNA matches it firmly. Clone size appears in some rows only: once, few, many, or a class for an expanded clone.

size	D	J	V	CDR3	DNA
-	TRBD2	TRBJ2-7	TRBV6-1	CASSDGTTFKNEQYF	TGTGCCAGCAGTGACGGGACTACGTTTAAGAACGAGCAGTACTTC
-	TRBD1	TRBJ2-7	TRBV30	CAWSGDSYEQYF	TGTGCCTGGAGCGGGGACAGCTACGAGCAGTACTTC
-	TRBD2	TRBJ2-7	TRBV4-3	CASSQDPSGPYEQYF	TGCGCCAGCAGCCAAGATCCTAGCGGGCCCTACGAGCAGTACTTC
-	TRBD2	TRBJ2-1	TRBV4-1	CASSQGVAGGSYNEQFF	TGCGCCAGCAGCCAAGGAGTAGCGGGAGGCTCCTACAATGAGCAGTTCTTC
-	-	TRBJ2-7	TRBV7-9	CASSLPRGEQYF	TGTGCCAGCAGCTTACCTAGGGGCGAGCAGTACTTC
-	TRBD1	TRBJ2-7	TRBV11-1	CASAVVPEGASSSYEQYF	TGTGCCAGCGCGGTTGTTCCCGAGGGGGCGTCAAGCTCCTACGAGCAGTACTTC
-	TRBD2	TRBJ2-1	TRBV7-9	CASSPWTSGSAMDEQFF	TGTGCCAGCAGCCCCTGGACTAGCGGGAGTGCGATGGATGAGCAGTTCTTC
-	-	TRBJ1-2	TRBV5-4	CASSSNGQLFGYTF	TGTGCCAGCAGCTCCAACGGACAGTTGTTTGGCTACACCTTC
once	TRBD1	TRBJ2-3	TRBV28	CASSLLPGQGNTDTQYF	TGTGCCAGCAGTTTATTGCCGGGACAGGGAAACACAGATACGCAGTATTTT
-	TRBD1	TRBJ2-1	TRBV27	CASSSRDRAVNEQFF	TGTGCCAGCAGTTCGCGGGACAGGGCCGTCAATGAGCAGTTCTTC
once	TRBD2	TRBJ2-7	TRBV28	CASSSGTSGLLYEQYF	TGTGCCAGCAGTTCCGGGACTAGCGGCCTCTTATACGAGCAGTACTTC
-	TRBD1	TRBJ2-7	TRBV28	CASSFRDRDSYEQYF	TGTGCCAGCAGTTTCCGGGACAGGGACTCCTACGAGCAGTACTTC
-	TRBD1	TRBJ2-3	TRBV29-1	CSGRTGSHTQYF	TGCAGCGGGCGGACAGGGAGTCATACGCAGTATTTT
-	-	TRBJ2-4	TRBV5-8	CASSLEPVAKNIQYF	TGTGCCAGCAGCTTGGAGCCGGTAGCCAAAAACATTCAGTACTTC
-	-	TRBJ1-3	TRBV2	CASRAGGQVNTIYF	TGTGCCAGCCGGGCGGGGGGCCAAGTAAACACCATATATTTT
-	-	TRBJ2-7	TRBV11-1	CASSSGREQYF	TGTGCCAGCAGCTCGGGTAGGGAGCAGTACTTC
-	-	TRBJ1-2	TRBV6-5	CASSSDYGGYTF	TGTGCCAGCAGTTCCGACTATGGAGGCTACACCTTC
-	TRBD1	TRBJ2-1	TRBV7-2	CASSPTGTGTYNEQFF	TGTGCCAGCAGCCCCACCGGGACAGGGACCTACAATGAGCAGTTCTTC
-	-	TRBJ2-7	TRBV5-8	CASSVLTEEGYEQYF	TGTGCCAGCAGCGTACTGACGGAGGAAGGCTACGAGCAGTACTTC
-	TRBD1	TRBJ2-5	TRBV18	CASSPVDRGAETQYF	TGTGCCAGCTCACCTGTGGACAGGGGCGCGGAGACCCAGTACTTC
-	TRBD2	TRBJ2-3	TRBV10-2	CASRLAGGTDTQYF	TGCGCCAGCCGACTAGCGGGGGGCACAGATACGCAGTATTTT
-	-	TRBJ2-7	TRBV7-2	CASSLAGTRSYEQYF	TGTGCCAGCAGCTTAGCTGGGACACGCTCCTACGAGCAGTACTTC
-	-	TRBJ2-2	TRBV4-1	CASSQANRNTGELFF	TGCGCCAGCAGCCAAGCAAACAGAAACACCGGGGAGCTGTTTTTT